Below, one T cell receptor (beta chain) is given with its context. Its antigen is still unknown. V gave up 0 bases and J gave up 0 bases, with 6 bases separating them. The CDR3 sequence is 14 residues long. Germline assignment: CDR1 SGHAT and CDR2 FQNNGV. These data are taken from a study of graft-versus-host responses after intestinal transplantation. On the study more broadly: Induction using anti-thymocyte globulin, followed by tacrolimus and steroids for two to three years, was given to all recipients.

Findings and caveats of the study: High graft-versus-host to host-versus-graft clonal ratios were found in allografts of patients who had graft-donor T cell macrochimerism. Association was observed between peak circulating GvH clone levels and early post-transplant HvG declines.

The table came from immunoSEQ multiplex PCR; TCRdb's copy has only in-frame clones and leaves some out. The sample includes around 100,000 clones, more than 85% of them seen just once. This chain uses TRBV11-2 with TRBJ2-7; D may match TRBD1 or TRBD2 (5 bases each). This TCR was sampled from a human donor who received an intestinal transplant. Specimen: unstimulated CD8+ T cells sorted from spleen or lymph node cells, collected before intestinal transplant. The CDR3, as DNA: TGTGCCAGCAGCTTAGAGGGGGTCTCCTACGAGCAGTACTTC. Amino acid sequence: CASSLEGVSYEQYF.